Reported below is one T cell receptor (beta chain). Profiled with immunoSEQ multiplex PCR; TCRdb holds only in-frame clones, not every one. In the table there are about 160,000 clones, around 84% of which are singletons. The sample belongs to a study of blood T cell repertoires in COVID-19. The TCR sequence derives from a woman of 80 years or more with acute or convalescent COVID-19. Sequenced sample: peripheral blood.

For the CDR3, the DNA is TGTGCCAGCTCACAGGGGGCCGGAACTGAAGCTTTCTTT. Its translation: CASSQGAGTEAFF. The chain recombines TRBV18 with TRBJ1-1; 7 bases are shared with TRBD1. Germline V gives CDR1 KGHSH, CDR2 LQKENI. The CDR3 loop spans 13 amino acids. The junction had 4 bases not matched to a gene; V was cut back by 4 bases and J by 5 bases.